This T cell receptor (beta chain) was sequenced for a study of regulatory T cells in long-lasting Graves disease. Overall study: To qualify as persistent, Graves' disease required over 5 years of antithyroid drugs with positive TSH receptor antibodies. Study outcomes and limitations: The small sample size may have reduced accuracy. Persistent disease was associated with favored TRBV28 usage and with favored use of TRBJ1-2 and TRBJ2-5.

Indicated time point: persistent/refractory GD, antithyroid drugs over 5 years with positive TRAb. PBMC-extracted RNA yielded the TCR library. V gave up 5 bases and J gave up 0 bases, with 14 bases separating them. The germline V gene encodes CDR1 DFQATT and CDR2 SNEGSKA (reference sequence). The CDR3 has 14 amino acids. This clonotype was counted a few times. Its target is not known. Construction of the TCR beta libraries employed iRepertoire HTBI primers in conjunction with Arm-PCR of CDR3 regions. TCRdb passed the multiplex PCR reads through MiXCR, listing each CDR3 protein once. The sample has about 310,000 distinct CDR3 sequences; approximately 20% are singletons.

The sequence came from a female donor with Graves disease. Sequencing used peripheral blood mononuclear cells (PBMCs), obtained when the disease was refractory, from a patient treated with antithyroid drugs. The chain is built from TRBV20-1 and TRBJ2-7; no firm D call. In DNA, the CDR3 is TGCAGTGCTGAGCCGACACCCAGCTCCTACGAGCAGTACTTC. This encodes CSAEPTPSSYEQYF.